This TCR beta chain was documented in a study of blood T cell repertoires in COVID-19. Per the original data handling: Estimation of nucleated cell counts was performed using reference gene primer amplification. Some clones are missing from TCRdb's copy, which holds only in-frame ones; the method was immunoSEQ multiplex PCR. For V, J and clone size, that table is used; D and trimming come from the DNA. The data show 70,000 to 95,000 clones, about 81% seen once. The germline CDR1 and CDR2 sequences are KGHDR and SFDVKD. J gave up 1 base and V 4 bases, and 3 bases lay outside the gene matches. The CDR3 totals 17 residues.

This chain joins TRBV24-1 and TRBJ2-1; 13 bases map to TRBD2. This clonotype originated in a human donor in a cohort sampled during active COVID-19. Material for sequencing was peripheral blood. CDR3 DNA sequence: TGTGCCACCAGTGAGCTGACTAGCGGGGGGTCCTACAATGAGCAGTTCTTC. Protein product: CATSELTSGGSYNEQFF.